One sample yielded the 24 T cell receptor beta chains listed below, sequenced in a study of OX40 agonist ivuxolimab in advanced cancers. TCRdb's copy holds only in-frame clones and misses some; the assay was immunoSEQ multiplex PCR. The sample yields nearly 50,000 clones, about 81% seen once. Sequencing was performed on CD4+ or CD8+ T cells sorted from blood, taken in a trial of the OX40 agonist ivuxolimab. The origin of the receptors is an adult with an advanced solid tumor such as melanoma, head and neck, liver or kidney cancer.

This clone has more than one count but fewer than ten. The rearrangement joins TRBV9 to TRBJ2-1, with 14 positions matching TRBD2. The germline gives CDR1 SGDLS, CDR2 YYNGEE. The trim removed 3 bases at V and 3 bases at J, leaving 14 bases unmatched. There are 20 residues in the CDR3. CDR3 DNA sequence: TGTGCCAGCAGCGCCCCCCTCACCGGGACTAGCGGGAGAGGCTACAATGAGCAGTTCTTC. The encoded protein is CASSAPLTGTSGRGYNEQFF.

This clone appeared a few times. The CDR3 DNA reads TGTGCCAGCTCACCCCAGGGACAGAAGAACACTGAAGCTTTCTTT. Protein product: CASSPQGQKNTEAFF. The chain links TRBV18 to TRBJ1-1; 7 bases agree with TRBD1. Germline V CDR1 and CDR2: KGHSH, LQKENI. The V and J ends lost 3 bases and 1 base, in that order; junction bases with no gene match: 5. This CDR3 is 15 amino acids long.

This chain connects TRBV5-1 to TRBJ1-1; 7 bases are a match to TRBD1. The trim removed 4 bases at V and 7 bases at J, leaving 7 bases unmatched. The CDR3 consists of 13 residues. Per germline, CDR1 SGHRS and CDR2 YFSETQ. This CDR3 is CASSPGQTGEAFF. The CDR3 region has the DNA TGCGCCAGCAGCCCGGGACAGACGGGTGAAGCTTTCTTT.

The V gene is TRBV9, the J gene TRBJ2-3, with TRBD2 matching 14 bases. Germline V gives CDR1 SGDLS, CDR2 YYNGEE. The CDR3 extends over 19 amino acids. V lost 0 bases and J lost 3; bases outside the gene matches: 9. CDR3 coding DNA: TGTGCCAGCAGCGTAGTTGGTTCAGGGACTAGCGGGAGTACAGATACGCAGTATTTT. This encodes CASSVVGSGTSGSTDTQYF.

This chain joins TRBV29-1 and TRBJ2-7; 10 nucleotides line up with TRBD1. Looked up from germline, CDR1 is SQVTM and CDR2 is ANQGSEA. V trimming: 3 bases; J trimming: 2 bases; junction bases outside the gene matches: 4. The length of the CDR3 is 14 residues. In nucleotides, the CDR3 is TGCAGCGTTGAGGGACAGGGGAATACCTACGAGCAGTACTTC. Translated, it gives CSVEGQGNTYEQYF.

This clone was found once. This chain joins TRBV5-1 and TRBJ2-1; D perhaps matches TRBD2 (5 bases). Trimming removed 0 bases from V and 9 bases from J, with 10 bases in between. CDR3 length: 13 residues. The germline V gene has CDR1 SGHRS and CDR2 YFSETQ. The CDR3 loop reads CASSLVPGSEQFF. DNA for the CDR3: TGCGCCAGCAGCTTGGTCCCGGGGTCTGAGCAGTTCTTC.

The chain couples TRBV5-8 to TRBJ2-3; 10 nucleotides agree with TRBD2. Trimming at V came to 4 bases and at J to 2 bases, leaving 4 bases not matched to a gene. Germline CDR1 and CDR2: SGHTS and YDEGEE. The CDR3 covers 15 residues. In nucleotides, the CDR3 is TGTGCCAGCAGCCACAGCGGGAGGGCCACAGATACGCAGTATTTT. Protein product: CASSHSGRATDTQYF.

CDR3 nucleotides: TGTGCCAGCAGTTTATTTGGCAGGGGATCAGAGACCCAGTACTTC. Its protein is CASSLFGRGSETQYF. The rearrangement links TRBV28 to TRBJ2-5, with D possibly matching TRBD1 (6 bases). The CDR3 is 15 residues long. Germline CDR1 reads MDHEN; CDR2 reads SYDVKM. The V and J ends lost 1 base and 4 bases respectively, with 13 bases between them.

The chain uses TRBV2 and TRBJ2-1, with 12 bases that match TRBD2. The CDR3 has 18 amino acids. The J segment lost 5 bases and the V segment lost 2 bases, leaving 10 bases of the junction unmatched. CDR1 is SNHLY, CDR2 FYNNEI, per germline. The CDR3 sequence: CASSEQGLAGGNDNEQFF. The CDR3, as DNA: TGTGCCAGCAGTGAACAGGGGCTAGCGGGAGGGAACGACAATGAGCAGTTCTTC.

This chain links TRBV7-9 with TRBJ1-4, with 8 bases matching TRBD1. V lost 8 bases to trimming and J lost 4 bases; unmatched junction nucleotides: 6. The CDR3 has 14 amino acids. Germline CDR1 reads SEHNR; CDR2 reads FQNEAQ (reference sequence). CDR3 nucleotides: TGTGCCAGCGGACGGACAGGGAGTAATGAAAAACTGTTTTTT. It codes for CASGRTGSNEKLFF.

The chain couples TRBV18 to TRBJ1-1; D gene ambiguous. Trimming took off 1 base at V and 0 bases at J, with 6 bases between the two ends. Germline V gene sequence: CDR1 KGHSH, CDR2 LQKENI. This CDR3 is built from 14 residues. CDR3 DNA: TGTGCCAGCTCACCACAACCGCTGAACACTGAAGCTTTCTTT. Protein sequence: CASSPQPLNTEAFF.

This clone appeared once. The V gene is TRBV10-2, the J gene TRBJ2-5, with TRBD1 identical over 10 bases. Germline CDR1 and CDR2: WSHSY and SAAADI. V shed 6 bases, J shed 11 bases, and the junction held 15 bases outside the gene matches. CDR3 length equals 15 residues. The CDR3 loop is CASRINQDRGGEQYF. CDR3 coding DNA: TGCGCCAGCAGAATAAACCAGGACAGGGGGGGTGAGCAGTACTTC.

This clone was seen only a few times. The V gene is TRBV28, the J gene TRBJ2-7, with 13 nucleotides matching TRBD2. Germline CDR1 reads MDHEN; CDR2 reads SYDVKM. Trimming cost V 9 bases and J 4 bases; bases outside gene matches: 15. The CDR3 is made up of 17 amino acids. The CDR3 sequence: CARFGTSGVLGMYEQYF. The CDR3 DNA reads TGTGCCAGATTCGGGACTAGCGGGGTGTTAGGTATGTACGAGCAGTACTTC.

The V call is TRBV6-4, the J call TRBJ2-3; the match to TRBD2 covers 8 bases. The V gene's germline CDR1 is MRHNA and CDR2 SNTAGT. V lost 0 bases to trimming and J lost 4 bases; unmatched junction nucleotides: 6. CDR3 length: 16 residues. The CDR3, as DNA: TGTGCCAGCAGTGACTCGTACGGGAGGGCCCCAGATACGCAGTATTTT. Residues: CASSDSYGRAPDTQYF.

The J gene is TRBJ2-2, the V gene TRBV12-2; the D segment call TRBD2 is taken from the table without a DNA check. TRBV12-2 represents a pseudogene. The CDR3 runs to 17 residues. CDR3 protein: CASRSFSGSVHTGELFF. The DNA for the CDR3 is TGTGCAAGTCGCTCCTTTAGCGGGAGCGTACACACCGGGGAGCTGTTTTTT.

DNA of the CDR3: TGTGCCTGCCAGGGGGCGGTGGAGACCCAGTACTTC. Translation: CACQGAVETQYF. The chain has TRBV30 and TRBJ2-5; the match to TRBD1 covers 8 bases. CDR3 length equals 12 residues. The J segment lost 5 bases and the V segment lost 6 bases, leaving 5 bases of the junction unmatched. CDR1 and CDR2 from the germline V gene are GTSNPN and SVGIG (reference sequence).

This chain uses TRBV6-5 with TRBJ1-1, with 7 nucleotides matching TRBD1. This CDR3 spans 14 amino acids. V lost 6 bases to trimming and J lost 1 base; unmatched junction nucleotides: 5. CDR1 is MNHEY and CDR2 is SVGAGI in the germline V gene. CDR3 DNA sequence: TGTGCCAGCAGCGGCGGGACAGCGAACACTGAAGCTTTCTTT. Translating it yields CASSGGTANTEAFF.

The chain uses TRBV6-6 and TRBJ2-7; the match to TRBD2 covers 8 bases. The ends lost 7 bases at V and 4 bases at J; junction bases unmatched: 3. This CDR3 region has 12 residues. In germline, CDR1 is MNHNY, CDR2 SVGAGI (reference sequence). The CDR3 DNA reads as TGTGCCAGCACCGCTAGCGGGTACGAGCAGTACTTC. Its protein product is CASTASGYEQYF.

The V and J genes are TRBV4-1 and TRBJ2-1; 8 nucleotides match TRBD2. The CDR3 is 14 residues long. V shed 0 bases and J 7 bases; nucleotides not matched to a gene: 2. The germline V gene has CDR1 MGHRA and CDR2 YSYEKL. The CDR3 here is CASSQEPSGNEQFF. The CDR3 DNA follows: TGCGCCAGCAGCCAAGAACCTAGCGGGAATGAGCAGTTCTTC.

The chain joins TRBV6-5 to TRBJ1-1; the D gene is possibly TRBD1 (6 bases). Germline CDR1 reads MNHEY; CDR2 reads SVGAGI. Deletions cut 6 bases from V and 8 bases from J, with 10 bases between. The CDR3 covers 11 residues. CDR3 amino acids: CASRGAREAFF. The DNA for the CDR3 is TGTGCCAGCAGGGGGGCCAGGGAAGCTTTCTTT.

This chain uses TRBV2 with TRBJ1-6, with no clear D. Germline V gene data show CDR1 as SNHLY and CDR2 as FYNNEI. Trimming pared 5 bases from V and 5 bases from J, leaving 4 bases between. The CDR3 contains 12 residues. CDR3 sequence: CASSPNNSPLHF. The CDR3 DNA sequence: TGTGCCAGCAGTCCTAATAATTCACCCCTCCACTTT.

This chain joins TRBV4-2 and TRBJ1-5, with a possible D match to TRBD1 (5 bases). The CDR3 runs 16 residues. CDR1 is LGHNA and CDR2 is YNFKEQ in the germline V gene. Trimming took off 0 bases at V and 5 bases at J, with 14 bases between the two ends. As DNA, the CDR3 is TGTGCCAGCAGCCAAGATGGGGACGGGGTACATCAGCCCCAGCATTTT. Its protein is CASSQDGDGVHQPQHF.

This chain joins TRBV9 and TRBJ2-1, with D perhaps being TRBD1 or TRBD2 (5 bases each). CDR1 SGDLS and CDR2 YYNGEE come from the germline V gene. V was pared by 7 bases and J by 7 bases, with 6 bases between. This CDR3 is 10 amino acids long. This CDR3 reads CASGGNEQFF. Here the CDR3 DNA reads TGTGCCAGCGGGGGTAATGAGCAGTTCTTC.

V and J are TRBV19 and TRBJ2-3; 7 nucleotides agree with TRBD2. CDR1 and CDR2 (germline): LNHDA, SQIVND (reference sequence). There are 14 residues in the CDR3. J gave up 2 bases and V 9 bases, and 8 bases lay outside the gene matches. The CDR3 loop is CASAARGVTDTQYF. The CDR3 nucleotides read TGTGCCAGCGCGGCTCGGGGGGTCACAGATACGCAGTATTTT.